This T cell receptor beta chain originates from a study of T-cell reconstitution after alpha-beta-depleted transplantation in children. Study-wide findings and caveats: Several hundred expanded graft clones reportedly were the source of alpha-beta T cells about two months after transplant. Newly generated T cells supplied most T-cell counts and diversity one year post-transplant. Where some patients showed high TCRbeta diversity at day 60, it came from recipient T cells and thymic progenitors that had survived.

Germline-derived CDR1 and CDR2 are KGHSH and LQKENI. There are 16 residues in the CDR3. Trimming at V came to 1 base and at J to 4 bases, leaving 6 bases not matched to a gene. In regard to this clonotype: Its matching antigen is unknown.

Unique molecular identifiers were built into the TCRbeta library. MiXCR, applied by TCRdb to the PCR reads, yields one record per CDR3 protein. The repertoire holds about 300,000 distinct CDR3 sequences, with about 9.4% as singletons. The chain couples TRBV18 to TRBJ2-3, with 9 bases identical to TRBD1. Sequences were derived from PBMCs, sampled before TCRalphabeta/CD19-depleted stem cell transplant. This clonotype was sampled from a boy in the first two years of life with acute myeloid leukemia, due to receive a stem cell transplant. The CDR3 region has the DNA TGTGCCAGCTCACCACGGCGGGACAGGGTTTCAGATACGCAGTATTTT. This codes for CASSPRRDRVSDTQYF.